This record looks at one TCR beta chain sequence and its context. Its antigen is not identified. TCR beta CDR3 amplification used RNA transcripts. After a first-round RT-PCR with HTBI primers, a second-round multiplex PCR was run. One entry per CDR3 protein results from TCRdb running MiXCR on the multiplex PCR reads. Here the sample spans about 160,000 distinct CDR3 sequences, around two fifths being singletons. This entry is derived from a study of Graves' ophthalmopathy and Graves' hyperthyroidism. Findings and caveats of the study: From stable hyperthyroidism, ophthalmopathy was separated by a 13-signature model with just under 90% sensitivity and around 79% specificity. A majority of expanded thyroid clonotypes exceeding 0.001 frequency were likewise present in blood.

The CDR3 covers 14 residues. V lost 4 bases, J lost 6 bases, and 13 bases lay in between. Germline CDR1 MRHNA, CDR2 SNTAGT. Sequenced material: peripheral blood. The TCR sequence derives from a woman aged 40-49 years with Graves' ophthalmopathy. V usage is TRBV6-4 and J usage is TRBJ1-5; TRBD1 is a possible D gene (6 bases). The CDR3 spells CASSAEGGGQPQHF. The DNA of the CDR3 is TGTGCCAGCAGTGCAGAGGGGGGAGGTCAGCCCCAGCATTTT.